These 8 T cell receptor beta chains came from one sample sequenced in a study of blood T cell repertoires in COVID-19. Profiled with immunoSEQ multiplex PCR; TCRdb holds only in-frame clones, not every one. Of 200,000 to 250,000 clones in the sample, 70% to 90% were seen once. The specimen sequenced was peripheral blood. The receptors were gathered from a man aged 18 to 30 with active or convalescent COVID-19.

V gene TRBV12-3 or TRBV12-4 combines with J gene TRBJ1-2; perhaps TRBD1 as D (5 bases). The CDR3 is 12 amino acids. With 4 bases removed from V and 8 bases from J, the gap between germline ends came to 11 bases. CDR3: CASSSGGRGYTF. The CDR3 DNA follows: TGTGCCAGCAGTTCCGGGGGTAGAGGCTACACCTTC.

This clone appeared a few times. The chain links TRBV19 to TRBJ1-4; 7 nucleotides align to TRBD1. Germline lookup yields CDR1 LNHDA and CDR2 SQIVND (reference sequence). The CDR3 is 12 amino acids. J lost 16 bases, V lost 10 bases, and 15 bases had no gene match. The CDR3 loop reads CATRGDPSGWFF. In DNA form, the CDR3 reads TGTGCCACCAGGGGGGACCCCAGTGGTTGGTTTTTT. Full variable domain (missing parts from reference TRBV19 and TRBJ1-4): DGGITQSPKYLFRKEGQNVTLSCEQNLNHDAMYWYRQDPGQGLRLIYYSQIVNDFQKGDIAEGYSVSREKKESFPLTVTSAQKNPTAFYLCATRGDPSGWFFGSGTQLSVL.

V usage is TRBV4-3 and J usage is TRBJ1-5; no reliable D call. The CDR3 length is 13 residues. Trimming pared 0 bases from V and 9 bases from J, leaving 9 bases between. In germline, CDR1 is LGHNA, CDR2 YSLEER. CDR3 amino acids: CASSQDTGLPQHF. CDR3 in DNA: TGCGCCAGCAGCCAAGATACGGGGTTGCCCCAGCATTTT.

V and J are TRBV25-1 and TRBJ1-4; 7 bases map to TRBD1. There are 15 residues in the CDR3. V lost 1 base to trimming and J lost 7 bases; unmatched junction nucleotides: 6. The germline V gene encodes CDR1 MGHDK and CDR2 SYGVNS. The CDR3 DNA is TGTGCCAGCAGTGAATGGACAGGATTGGGTGAAAAACTGTTTTTT. It codes for CASSEWTGLGEKLFF.

This clone showed up just a few times. The chain combines TRBV19 with TRBJ2-7, with a tentative D call TRBD2 (5 bases). V lost 5 bases, J lost 1 base, and 12 bases lay in between. CDR1 and CDR2 from the germline V gene are LNHDA and SQIVND (reference sequence). The CDR3 length is 14 residues. The CDR3 is CASSVGSLSYEQYF. CDR3 nucleotides: TGTGCCAGTAGTGTGGGGAGTCTGTCCTACGAGCAGTACTTC.

This chain joins TRBV18 and TRBJ2-7; D remains unclear. The germline CDR1 and CDR2 sequences are KGHSH and LQKENI. The CDR3 runs to 14 residues. Between the trimmed V and J ends, which lost 1 base and 0 bases, there was a span of 7 bases. CDR3 DNA sequence: TGTGCCAGCTCACCACGCAGGAACTCCTACGAGCAGTACTTC. Encoded protein: CASSPRRNSYEQYF. Filled out from reference TRBV18 and TRBJ2-7, the complete variable domain reads NAGVMQNPRHLVRRRGQEARLRCSPMKGHSHVYWYRQLPEEGLKFMVYLQKENIIDESGMPKERFSAEFPKEGPSILRIQQVVRGDSAAYFCASSPRRNSYEQYFGPGTRLTVT.

Concerning this clone: Distinct nucleotide sequences in the sample also encode this CDR3. The chain joins TRBV9 to TRBJ2-7; 9 nucleotides align to TRBD2. This CDR3 is built from 14 residues. With 0 bases clipped from V and 7 bases from J, the junction kept 5 bases outside the gene matches. The germline gives CDR1 SGDLS, CDR2 YYNGEE. This CDR3 is CASSVGLAGYEQYF. The CDR3, as DNA: TGTGCCAGCAGCGTAGGGCTAGCGGGGTATGAGCAGTACTTC.

V usage is TRBV6-1 and J usage is TRBJ2-7, with 8 positions matching TRBD2. Germline CDR1 is MNHNS and CDR2 is SASEGT. The CDR3 runs to 15 residues. J gave up 3 bases and V 2 bases, and 6 bases lay outside the gene matches. The CDR3 DNA follows: TGTGCCAGCAGTGAAATGACTAGCGATCTCTACGAGCAGTACTTC. As protein: CASSEMTSDLYEQYF.